These 5 T cell receptor beta chains originate from one sample sequenced in a study of OX40 agonist ivuxolimab in advanced cancers. TCRdb's table, derived via immunoSEQ multiplex PCR, lists solely in-frame clones and lacks some. The table records under 100,000 clones, approximately 89% of them present only once. The input for sequencing was CD4+ or CD8+ T cells sorted from blood, taken in a trial of the OX40 agonist ivuxolimab. Source of these receptors: an adult with an advanced solid tumor such as melanoma, head and neck, liver or kidney cancer.

The gene calls are TRBV15 and TRBJ1-4, with a possible D match to TRBD1 (5 bases). Trimming pared 5 bases from V and 6 bases from J, leaving 13 bases between. The length of the CDR3 is 14 residues. The germline V gene has CDR1 LNHNV and CDR2 YYDKDF (reference sequence). DNA of the CDR3: TGTGCCACCAGCTCCAAGACAGATTATGAAAAACTGTTTTTT. This codes for CATSSKTDYEKLFF. The full variable domain, with the rest looked up from reference TRBV15 and TRBJ1-4, is DAMVIQNPRYQVTQFGKPVTLSCSQTLNHNVMYWYQQKSSQAPKLLFHYYDKDFNNEADTPDNFQSRRPNTSFCFLDIRSPGLGDTAMYLCATSSKTDYEKLFFGSGTQLSVL.

The V call is TRBV5-1, the J call TRBJ2-7; possible D gene TRBD2, 6 bases. V gave up 4 bases and J gave up 0 bases, with 14 bases separating them. Germline V lookup: CDR1 SGHRS, CDR2 YFSETQ. The CDR3 runs to 15 residues. The CDR3 coding sequence is TGCGCCAGCAGCCCCGAGGCGGGAAGCTCCTACGAGCAGTACTTC. It yields the protein CASSPEAGSSYEQYF.

V and J are TRBV28 and TRBJ1-4, with D tentatively TRBD1 (6 bases). This CDR3 comprises 14 residues. V was clipped by 5 bases and J by 2 bases, with 9 bases between them. Germline V gene lookup returns CDR1 MDHEN and CDR2 SYDVKM. In DNA, the CDR3 is TGTGCCAGCAGTAGGGGGGGTACTAATGAAAAACTGTTTTTT. It translates to CASSRGGTNEKLFF.

This chain joins TRBV7-6 and TRBJ1-6; tentative D call: TRBD1 (5 bases). V was clipped by 5 bases and J by 7 bases, with 18 bases between them. The CDR3 contains 16 residues. Germline assignment: CDR1 SGHVS and CDR2 FNYEAQ. The CDR3 loop reads CASSRTWGEGNSPLHF. DNA for the CDR3: TGTGCCAGCAGCCGCACCTGGGGGGAAGGGAATTCACCCCTCCACTTT.

This rearrangement joins TRBV6-6 to TRBJ1-1; D is perhaps TRBD1 (5 bases). The CDR3 is 12 residues long. Germline CDR1 MNHNY, CDR2 SVGAGI (reference sequence). Trimming removed 2 bases at V and 8 bases at J, with 9 bases between. The CDR3 nucleotides are TGTGCCAGCAGTTACCGCGACAGAGAAGCTTTCTTT. It codes for CASSYRDREAFF.